The 25 T cell receptor beta chains below were found in one sample sequenced in a study of CD8+ T cells in alopecia areata. Extracted RNA was reverse transcribed, and the resulting cDNA served as sequencing template. Libraries were prepared by immunoSEQ multiplex PCR; TCRdb keeps only in-frame clonotypes and omits some of them. The sample offers 20,000 or so clones and no singletons, the top ten holding approximately 30%. Sorting relied on CD4, CD8alpha, NKG2D, NKG2ACE and other markers applied to pooled cutaneous lymph node cells. Sample: CD8+ T cells sorted from a lymph node. The receptors were sampled from a C3H/HeJ mouse with alopecia areata. The mouse strain carries the MHC haplotype H2-k.

Worth noting for this clone: Gene names and germline match the mouse. With the read ending 4 residues before the CDR3 end, the germline J gene is used to fill in that end. The sample holds other DNA sequences that translate to the same CDR3. The V call is TRBV19, the J call TRBJ2-5; D might be TRBD1 (5 bases). The CDR3 contains 13 residues. CDR1 FNHDT and CDR2 SITEND come from the germline V gene (reference sequence). V dropped 5 bases and J dropped 3 bases, with 10 bases sitting between them. The sequenced part of the CDR3 DNA is TGTGCCAGCAGCCCCGACAGACAAGAC. Translating it yields CASSPDRQD. In full, the CDR3 is CASSPDRQDTQYF.

The sample holds a few counts of this clone. The genes and germline here are from mouse. The sequence runs out 4 residues before the end of the CDR3; the remainder is reconstructed from the germline J gene. The chain uses TRBV16 and TRBJ2-5; 8 bases agree with TRBD1. The V gene's germline CDR1 is SGHSA and CDR2 FRNQAP. This CDR3 is built from 15 residues. CDR3: CASSLPGGAEDTQYF. The part of the CDR3 DNA that was read is TGTGCAAGCAGCCTTCCAGGGGGCGCCGAGGAC.

About this clone: Mouse gene names apply. Sequencing ends 4 residues short of the CDR3 end; the germline J gene provides the rest. This sequence joins TRBV14 and TRBJ1-1; possible D gene TRBD1, 6 bases. Germline loops: CDR1 SGHDT, CDR2 FRDEAV. This CDR3 is built from 11 residues. CDR3 bases read: TGTGCCAGCAGTTTAGGGGGA. Its translation is CASSLGG. The whole CDR3 region reads CASSLGGEVFF. Looking up the rest from reference TRBV14 and TRBJ1-1 gives the full variable domain: EAGVTQSPRYAVLQEGQAVSFWCDPISGHDTLYWYQQPRDQGPQLLVYFRDEAVIDNSQLPSDRFSAVRPKGTNSTLKIQSAKQGDTATYLCASSLGGEVFFGKGTRLTVV.

This clone was detected only a few times. Genes and germline are mouse. Read sequence stops 4 residues before the CDR3 end, and the germline J gene provides the missing end. The J gene is TRBJ2-5, the V gene TRBV13-3; 10 nucleotides agree with TRBD2. Germline-derived CDR1 and CDR2 are NNHDY and SYVADS. This CDR3 is 14 amino acids long. This CDR3 is CASSDAGGADTQYF. The sequenced part of the CDR3 DNA is TGTGCCAGCAGTGATGCTGGGGGGGCAGAC.

This clone was seen repeatedly, ten times or more. The TCRdb protein fails to match the DNA translation at residue 11; the protein reported here was translated from the DNA. Each gene name is a mouse one. The CDR3 extends 3 residues past the end of the read, so its final part is completed from the germline J gene. This chain connects TRBV13-3 to TRBJ1-3; D possibly corresponds to TRBD1 (6 bases). Looked up from germline, CDR1 is NNHDY and CDR2 is SYVADS. CDR3 length: 14 amino acids. V gave up 1 base and J gave up 2 bases, with 7 bases separating them. CDR3 DNA (partial): TGTGCCAGCAGTGATTACAGGGCTGGAAATACG. This gives the protein CASSDYRAGNT. The full CDR3 protein reads CASSDYRAGNTLYF. Using reference TRBV13-3 and TRBJ1-3 for the parts outside the CDR3, the full variable domain is EAAVTQSPRSKVAVTGGKVTLSCHQTNNHDYMYWYRQDTGHGLRLIHYSYVADSTEKGDIPDGYKASRPSQENFSLILELASLSQTAVYFCASSDYRAGNTLYFGEGSRLIVV.

Remarks on this clone: Gene names refer to mouse genes. The CDR3 end is not reached by the read, which stops 4 residues before it; the germline J gene fills it in. V and J are TRBV19 and TRBJ2-7, with D possibly TRBD2 on 5 matching bases. Germline V gene data show CDR1 as FNHDT and CDR2 as SITEND (reference sequence). The CDR3 has 12 amino acids. CDR3 DNA (partial): TGTGCCAGCAGTCCCCTGGGTTAT. Translating gives CASSPLGY. The CDR3 in full is CASSPLGYEQYF.

For this clone: Mouse gene names and germline throughout. The read finishes 4 residues shy of the CDR3 end, and the germline J gene is used to complete it. The V call is TRBV13-1, the J call TRBJ1-4, with D possibly being TRBD1 (6 bases). The CDR3 has 16 amino acids. Germline CDR1 NSHNY, CDR2 SYGAGN. The part of the CDR3 DNA that was read is TGTGCCAGCAGTGATGATGGGGGGGCGCGAGTCGAA. Protein sequence: CASSDDGGARVE. The whole CDR3 protein is CASSDDGGARVERLFF.

This clone was seen more than once but under ten times. Gene names refer to mouse genes. Coverage ceases 4 residues before the CDR3 finishes, and the germline J gene fills in the end. The gene calls are TRBV19 and TRBJ2-4, with 8 positions matching TRBD2. The CDR3 is 14 amino acids. J gave up 3 bases and V 3 bases, and 3 bases lay outside the gene matches. CDR1 and CDR2 from the germline V gene are FNHDT and SITEND (reference sequence). Partial CDR3 DNA: TGTGCCAGCAGTACTCGGGACTGGCAAAAC. Residues: CASSTRDWQN. The entire CDR3 is CASSTRDWQNTLYF. The full variable domain, completed using reference TRBV19 and TRBJ2-4, is GGIITQTPKFLIGQEGQKLTLKCQQNFNHDTMYWYRQDSGKGLRLIYYSITENDLQKGDLSEGYDASREKKSSFSLTVTSAQKNEMAVFLCASSTRDWQNTLYFGAGTRLSVL.

Worth noting for this clone: Gene names and germline match the mouse. The CDR3 is cut off 4 residues early in the read; its end comes from the germline J gene. J is TRBJ2-5 and V is TRBV16; 10 positions agree with TRBD2. CDR1 is SGHSA, CDR2 FRNQAP, per germline. CDR3 length equals 14 residues. CDR3 DNA, as far as it was read: TGTGCAAGCAGCTTGACTGGGGGGAAAGAC. This translates into CASSLTGGKD. In full, the CDR3 is CASSLTGGKDTQYF.

As for this clone: The listed genes are named as in mouse. CDR3 loop: CASSWTGYEQYF. The covered CDR3 bases are TGTGCCAGCAGTTGGACTGGGTAT. The rearrangement joins TRBV14 to TRBJ2-7; TRBD2 matches 8 bases. The read ends 4 residues early relative to the CDR3; the germline J gene fills the gap. Germline V lookup: CDR1 SGHDT, CDR2 FRDEAV. There are 12 residues in the CDR3. The full variable domain, rest sourced from reference TRBV14 and TRBJ2-7, is EAGVTQSPRYAVLQEGQAVSFWCDPISGHDTLYWYQQPRDQGPQLLVYFRDEAVIDNSQLPSDRFSAVRPKGTNSTLKIQSAKQGDTATYLCASSWTGYEQYFGPGTRLTVL.

In this sample, this clone turned up many times. Genes and germline are mouse. The sequenced fragment ends 4 residues before the CDR3 boundary, so the rest is inferred from the germline J gene. J is TRBJ2-1 and V is TRBV1; D is uncertain. The CDR3 has 13 residues. Per the germline V gene, CDR1 is NSQYPW and CDR2 is LRSPGD (reference sequence). Trimming took 3 bases from V and 1 from J, leaving 4 bases between them. The part of the CDR3 DNA that was read is TGCACCTGCAGTGCCAGGAACTATGCT. Translated, it gives CTCSARNYA. The CDR3 in its entirety is CTCSARNYAEQFF.

This clone was seen repeatedly, ten times or more. The gene names here belong to mouse. The read gets to within 4 residues of the CDR3 end, and the germline J gene fills in the rest. This sequence joins TRBV13-3 and TRBJ2-5; 10 bases line up with TRBD2. V trimming: 0 bases; J trimming: 0 bases; junction bases outside the gene matches: 1. CDR3 length equals 16 residues. CDR1 is NNHDY and CDR2 is SYVADS in the germline V gene. Partial CDR3 DNA: TGTGCCAGCAGTGATGGGGACTGGGGTAACCAAGAC. Protein: CASSDGDWGNQD. The whole CDR3 sequence is CASSDGDWGNQDTQYF.

In regard to this clone: Gene names refer to mouse genes. The CDR3 is cut off 4 residues early in the read; its end comes from the germline J gene. The chain couples TRBV17 to TRBJ2-7; 14 bases line up with TRBD2. Germline CDR1 and CDR2: MNHDT and YYDKIL. The CDR3 contains 15 residues. J gave up 2 bases and V 5 bases, and 2 bases lay outside the gene matches. The covered CDR3 bases are TGTGCTAGCAGTCGGGACTGGGGGGGCGCCTAT. This gives the protein CASSRDWGGAY. The full-length CDR3 reads as CASSRDWGGAYEQYF.

On this clone: Genes and germline come from the mouse. The read ends 4 residues early relative to the CDR3; the germline J gene fills the gap. The V call is TRBV13-3, the J call TRBJ1-4; no firm D call. From germline, CDR1 is NNHDY and CDR2 SYVADS. V shed 5 bases and J shed 5 bases, with 7 bases lying between them. This CDR3 spans 12 amino acids. Incomplete CDR3 DNA: TGTGCCAGCAGCCCCAGAAACGAA. This translates into CASSPRNE. The complete CDR3 sequence is CASSPRNERLFF.

With regard to this clone: Gene names follow the mouse nomenclature. The read stops 4 residues short of the end of the CDR3; the missing end is completed from the germline J gene. The chain is built from TRBV19 and TRBJ2-5; 9 bases are shared with TRBD2. CDR1 and CDR2 (germline): FNHDT, SITEND (reference sequence). The CDR3 spans 15 residues. The part of the CDR3 DNA that was read is TGTGCCAGCAGTACCCTGGGGGGGTCAGGGGAC. This sequence encodes CASSTLGGSGD. The full CDR3 sequence reads CASSTLGGSGDTQYF.

Notes on this clone: The protein given in TCRdb and the translation of the DNA differ at residue 13, and the sequence presented here derives from the DNA. The germline and genes are mouse ones. CDR3 bases read: TGTGCCAGCAGTGGGGAGGGACAGGGGGCTGGAAATACG. Its protein is CASSGEGQGAGNT. The whole CDR3 sequence reads CASSGEGQGAGNTLYF. The V and J genes are TRBV13-1 and TRBJ1-3; 11 positions match TRBD1. The read ends 3 residues before the CDR3 terminus; that terminus is restored from the germline J gene. V trimming: 3 bases; J trimming: 2 bases; junction bases outside the gene matches: 4. The CDR3 extends over 16 amino acids. Germline V lookup: CDR1 NSHNY, CDR2 SYGAGN.

Concerning this clone: The protein here is the DNA translation, as the TCRdb protein differs from it at residue 13. All gene names here are mouse names. The read ends 3 residues shy of where the CDR3 ends; the end is completed using the germline J gene. V gene TRBV14 combines with J gene TRBJ1-6; 7 positions match TRBD1. TRBJ1-6 is classed as an ORF, of uncertain function. The V segment lost 1 base and the J segment 2 bases; nucleotides outside the gene matches: 3. The germline V gene has CDR1 SGHDT and CDR2 FRDEAV. The CDR3 loop spans 16 amino acids. Here the CDR3 reads CASSFIQGPYNSPLYF. CDR3 DNA, as far as it was read: TGTGCCAGCAGTTTCATACAGGGGCCCTATAATTCGCCC.

This clone was seen many times. The gene symbols are mouse symbols. Sequencing ends 4 residues short of the CDR3 end; the germline J gene provides the rest. The V gene is TRBV1, the J gene TRBJ1-1; D is perhaps TRBD1 (6 bases). The CDR3 has 15 residues. Looked up from germline, CDR1 is NSQYPW and CDR2 is LRSPGD (reference sequence). V shed 0 bases and J shed 4 bases, with 12 bases lying between them. CDR3 residues: CTCSADGGRVTEVFF. The covered CDR3 bases are TGCACCTGCAGTGCAGATGGGGGGCGGGTCACA.

This clone was recorded many times. Mouse gene names apply. The read falls 4 residues short of the CDR3 end, and the missing part is taken from the germline J gene. This chain uses TRBV1 with TRBJ2-3, with D perhaps matching TRBD1 (6 bases). The CDR3 has 16 amino acids. Germline assignment: CDR1 NSQYPW and CDR2 LRSPGD (reference sequence). V was clipped by 1 base and J by 0 bases, with 11 bases between them. The CDR3 bases that were read are TGCACCTGCAGTGCAGGGAAGGGGGATAGTGCAGAA. Protein sequence: CTCSAGKGDSAE. The full-length CDR3 reads as CTCSAGKGDSAETLYF. The full variable domain, completed using reference TRBV1 and TRBJ2-3, is VTLLEQNPRWRLVPRGQAVNLRCILKNSQYPWMSWYQQDLQKQLQWLFTLRSPGDKEVKSLPGADYLATRVTDTELRLQVANMSQGRTLYCTCSAGKGDSAETLYFGSGTRLTVL.

As concerns this clone: Gene names are the mouse ones. The CDR3 goes on 4 residues after the read ends, and that part is filled in from the germline J gene. The rearrangement uses TRBV13-1 and TRBJ2-2; TRBD1 is a possible D gene (6 bases). Trimming removed 2 bases from V and 1 base from J, with 12 bases in between. The CDR3 length is 16 residues. The germline gives CDR1 NSHNY, CDR2 SYGAGN. The sequenced part of the CDR3 DNA is TGTGCCAGCAGTGAAGGAAGCAGGGGAAACACCGGG. Protein sequence: CASSEGSRGNTG. The full CDR3 is CASSEGSRGNTGQLYF.

This clone was seen ten or more times. Gene and germline names: mouse. This chain's CDR3 is CASATGGGYEQYF. CDR3 bases read: TGTGCCAGCGCGACTGGGGGGGGCTAT. The rearrangement links TRBV13-3 to TRBJ2-7; 11 bases align to TRBD2. The CDR3 end falls 4 residues outside the read, so it is completed with the germline J gene. J was trimmed by 3 bases and V by 7 bases; bases with no gene match: 3. The germline gives CDR1 NNHDY, CDR2 SYVADS. The CDR3 has 13 residues.

Concerning this clone itself: Gene names denote mouse genes. The CDR3 end is not reached by the read, which stops 4 residues before it; the germline J gene fills it in. The J gene is TRBJ2-3, the V gene TRBV13-1, with a weak D call TRBD2 (8 bases). V gave up 3 bases and J gave up 2 bases, with 10 bases separating them. The CDR3 consists of 14 residues. The germline gives CDR1 NSHNY, CDR2 SYGAGN. CDR3 DNA, as far as it was read: TGTGCCAGCAGTGCAGGGGGGGCTGCAGAA. Protein sequence: CASSAGGAAE. The full-length CDR3 reads as CASSAGGAAETLYF.

About this clone itself: Gene names and germline match the mouse. Coverage ceases 4 residues before the CDR3 finishes, and the germline J gene fills in the end. The rearrangement links TRBV19 to TRBJ1-1; D remains ambiguous. The CDR3 sequence is 10 residues long. The V gene's germline CDR1 is FNHDT and CDR2 SITEND (reference sequence). The CDR3: CASSMTEVFF. The covered CDR3 bases are TGTGCCAGCAGTATGACA.

This clone was observed many times. Germline and genes: mouse. The sequenced fragment ends 4 residues before the CDR3 boundary, so the rest is inferred from the germline J gene. The chain recombines TRBV1 with TRBJ1-4, with 7 bases matching TRBD1. V shed 0 bases and J 3 bases; nucleotides not matched to a gene: 1. In germline, CDR1 is NSQYPW, CDR2 LRSPGD (reference sequence). The CDR3 consists of 15 residues. This CDR3 reads CTCSAEGTANERLFF. The DNA read from the CDR3 is TGCACCTGCAGTGCAGAAGGGACAGCCAACGAA.

This clone was seen ten or more times. Genes and germline are mouse. The observed sequence ends 4 residues before the CDR3 terminus, with the missing tail filled in from the germline J gene. V usage is TRBV13-3 and J usage is TRBJ2-5; D is possibly TRBD2 (6 bases). The germline gives CDR1 NNHDY, CDR2 SYVADS. V was pared by 3 bases and J by 3 bases, with 8 bases between. The CDR3 is 13 residues long. The CDR3 bases that were read are TGTGCCAGCAGTGGACTGGTTCAAGAC. This encodes CASSGLVQD. The complete CDR3 reads CASSGLVQDTQYF. The whole variable domain, remainder taken from reference TRBV13-3 and TRBJ2-5, is EAAVTQSPRSKVAVTGGKVTLSCHQTNNHDYMYWYRQDTGHGLRLIHYSYVADSTEKGDIPDGYKASRPSQENFSLILELASLSQTAVYFCASSGLVQDTQYFGPGTRLLVL.